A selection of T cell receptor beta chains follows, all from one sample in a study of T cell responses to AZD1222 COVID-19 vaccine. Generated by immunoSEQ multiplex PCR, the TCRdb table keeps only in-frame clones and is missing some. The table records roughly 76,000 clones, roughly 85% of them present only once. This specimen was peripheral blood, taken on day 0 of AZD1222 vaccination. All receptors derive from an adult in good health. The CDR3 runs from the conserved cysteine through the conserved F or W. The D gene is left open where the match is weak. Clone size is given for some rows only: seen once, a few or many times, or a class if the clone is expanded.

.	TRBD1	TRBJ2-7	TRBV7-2	CASSGTGGTYEQYF	TGTGCCAGCAGCGGGACAGGGGGGACCTACGAGCAGTACTTC
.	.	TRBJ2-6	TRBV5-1	CASSLGSSGANVLTF	TGCGCCAGCAGCTTGGGGAGCTCTGGGGCCAACGTCCTGACTTTC
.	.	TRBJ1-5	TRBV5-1	CASSLGQNQPQHF	TGCGCCAGCAGCTTGGGACAGAATCAGCCCCAGCATTTT
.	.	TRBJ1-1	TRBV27	CASSPWGNTEAFF	TGTGCCAGCAGTCCGTGGGGGAACACTGAAGCTTTCTTT
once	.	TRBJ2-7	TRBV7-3	CASSSRGGYEQYF	TGTGCCAGCAGCTCCCGTGGAGGGTACGAGCAGTACTTC
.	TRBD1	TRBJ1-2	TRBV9	CASSAGQNYDYTF	TGTGCCAGCAGCGCGGGACAGAACTATGACTACACCTTC
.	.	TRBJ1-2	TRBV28	CASSLSQGYGYTF	TGTGCCAGCAGTTTATCGCAGGGCTATGGCTACACCTTC
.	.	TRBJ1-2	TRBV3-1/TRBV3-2	CASSQGSHFNYGYTF	TGTGCCAGCAGCCAAGGGAGCCATTTCAACTATGGCTACACCTTC
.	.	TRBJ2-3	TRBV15	CATSRASVADTQYF	TGTGCCACCAGCAGAGCCAGCGTAGCAGATACGCAGTATTTT
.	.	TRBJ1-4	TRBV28	CASSPTRGGEKLFF	TGTGCCAGCAGTCCTACCCGGGGGGGCGAAAAACTGTTTTTT
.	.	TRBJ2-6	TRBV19	CASSPRAGGANVLTF	TGTGCCAGCTCGCCTCGGGCTGGCGGGGCCAACGTCCTGACTTTC
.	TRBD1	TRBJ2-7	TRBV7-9	CASSLMTGGEQYF	TGTGCCAGCAGCTTAATGACAGGGGGCGAGCAGTACTTC
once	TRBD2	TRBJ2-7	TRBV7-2	CASSLDASGVYEQYF	TGTGCCAGCAGCCTAGATGCTAGCGGGGTTTACGAGCAGTACTTC
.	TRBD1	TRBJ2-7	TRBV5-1	CASSRTGGTYEQYF	TGCGCCAGCAGCCGGACAGGGGGGACCTACGAGCAGTACTTC
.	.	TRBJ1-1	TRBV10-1	CASAPGINTEAFF	TGCGCCAGCGCTCCAGGAATTAACACTGAAGCTTTCTTT
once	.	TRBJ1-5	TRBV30	CAWSGSNQPQHF	TGTGCCTGGAGTGGCAGCAATCAGCCCCAGCATTTT
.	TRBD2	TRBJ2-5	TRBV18	CASSPASGVQETQYF	TGTGCCAGCTCACCAGCTAGCGGGGTCCAAGAGACCCAGTACTTC
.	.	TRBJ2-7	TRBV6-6	CASSRPRGAPRGGFYEQYF	TGTGCCAGCAGTCGCCCTCGGGGAGCGCCTCGGGGCGGATTCTACGAGCAGTACTTC
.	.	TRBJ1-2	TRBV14	CASSQDEAGYGYTF	TGTGCCAGCAGCCAAGATGAGGCCGGCTATGGCTACACCTTC
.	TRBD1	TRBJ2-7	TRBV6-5	CASSPGQGSYEQYF	TGTGCCAGCAGTCCGGGACAGGGGAGCTACGAGCAGTACTTC
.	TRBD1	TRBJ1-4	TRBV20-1	CSASGTGGDEKLFF	TGCAGTGCTAGTGGAACAGGGGGCGATGAGAAACTGTTTTTT
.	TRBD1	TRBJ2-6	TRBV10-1	CASSQGASSGANVLTF	TGCGCCAGCAGCCAGGGGGCGAGCTCTGGGGCCAACGTCCTGACTTTC
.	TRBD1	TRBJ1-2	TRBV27	CASSRTGGDYGYTF	TGTGCCAGCAGCCGAACAGGGGGCGACTATGGCTACACCTTC
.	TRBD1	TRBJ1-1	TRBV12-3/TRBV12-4	CASSFQGGTEAFF	TGTGCCAGCAGTTTTCAGGGGGGGACTGAAGCTTTCTTT
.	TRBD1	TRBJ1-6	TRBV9	CASSAQTGGGSPLHF	TGTGCCAGCAGCGCCCAGACAGGGGGTGGTTCACCCCTCCACTTT
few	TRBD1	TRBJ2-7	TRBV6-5	CASSYDRAYEQYF	TGTGCCAGCAGTTACGACAGGGCCTACGAGCAGTACTTC
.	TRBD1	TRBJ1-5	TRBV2	CASTEQGYGNQPQHF	TGTGCCAGCACGGAACAGGGGTACGGAAATCAGCCCCAGCATTTT
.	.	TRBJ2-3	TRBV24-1	CATSDAWTDTQYF	TGTGCCACCAGTGACGCTTGGACAGATACGCAGTATTTT
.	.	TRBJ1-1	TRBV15	CATSTGVGDTEAFF	TGTGCCACCAGCACAGGGGTTGGGGACACTGAAGCTTTCTTT
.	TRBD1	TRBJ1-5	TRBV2	CASSAMGQRNQPQHF	TGTGCCAGCAGTGCGATGGGACAGCGCAATCAGCCCCAGCATTTT
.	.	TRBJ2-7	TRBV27	CASRPTGQGLTYEQYF	TGTGCCAGCCGCCCCACGGGCCAGGGACTCACCTACGAGCAGTACTTC
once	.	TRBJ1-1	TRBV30	CAWSVLGGQNTEAFF	TGTGCCTGGAGTGTCTTAGGGGGACAGAACACTGAAGCTTTCTTT
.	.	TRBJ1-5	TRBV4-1	CASRQTENTGYPQHF	TGCGCCAGCAGGCAAACCGAGAATACAGGTTATCCCCAGCATTTT
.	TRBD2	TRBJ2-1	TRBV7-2	CASSFQRGGFYEQFF	TGTGCCAGCAGCTTTCAGCGGGGGGGCTTTTATGAGCAGTTCTTC
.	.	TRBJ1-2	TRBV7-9	CASSHENYGYTF	TGTGCCAGCAGCCACGAAAACTATGGCTACACCTTC
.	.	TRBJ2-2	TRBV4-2	CASSQESTVSGELFF	TGTGCCAGCAGCCAAGAGTCGACCGTATCCGGGGAGCTGTTTTTT
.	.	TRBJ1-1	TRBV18	CASSPYTNTEAFF	TGTGCCAGCTCACCATACACGAACACTGAAGCTTTCTTT
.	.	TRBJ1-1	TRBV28	CASSLEAEAFF	TGTGCCAGCAGTTTAGAGGCTGAAGCTTTCTTT
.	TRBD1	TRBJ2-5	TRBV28	CASSIDRGRETQYF	TGTGCCAGCAGTATCGACAGGGGGCGAGAGACCCAGTACTTC
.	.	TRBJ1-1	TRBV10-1	CASSESWGPNTEAFF	TGCGCCAGCAGTGAGTCATGGGGGCCCAACACTGAAGCTTTCTTT
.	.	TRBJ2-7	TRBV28	CASHGVYEQYF	TGTGCCAGCCACGGTGTTTACGAGCAGTACTTC
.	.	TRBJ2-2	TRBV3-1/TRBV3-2	CASSQVLAERTGELFF	TGTGCCAGCAGCCAAGTTTTAGCAGAAAGGACCGGGGAGCTGTTTTTT
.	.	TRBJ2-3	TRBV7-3	CASSLNYGGLTDTQYF	TGTGCCAGCAGCTTAAATTACGGAGGCCTCACAGATACGCAGTATTTT
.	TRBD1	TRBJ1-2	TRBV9	CASSATYRDRGRYGYTF	TGTGCCAGCAGCGCCACTTACCGGGACAGGGGTCGTTATGGCTACACCTTC
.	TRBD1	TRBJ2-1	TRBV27	CASSSPRDRGRRGTYNEQFF	TGTGCCAGCAGCTCCCCCCGGGACAGGGGGCGGCGGGGGACCTACAATGAGCAGTTCTTC
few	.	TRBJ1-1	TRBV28	CASSITVPLNTEAFF	TGTGCCAGCAGTATCACAGTCCCCTTGAACACTGAAGCTTTCTTT
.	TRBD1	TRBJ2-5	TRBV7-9	CASSFTGTGFTETQYF	TGTGCCAGCAGCTTTACGGGGACAGGGTTCACGGAGACCCAGTACTTC
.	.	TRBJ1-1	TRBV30	CAWIRGTSTEAFF	TGTGCCTGGATTAGGGGTACGAGCACTGAAGCTTTCTTT
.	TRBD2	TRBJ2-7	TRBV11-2	CASRRSGRALWEQYF	TGTGCCAGCAGACGCAGCGGGAGGGCCCTCTGGGAGCAGTACTTC
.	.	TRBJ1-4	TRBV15	CATSRDLGTATNEKLFF	TGTGCCACCAGCAGAGATCTAGGGACGGCAACTAATGAAAAACTGTTTTTT
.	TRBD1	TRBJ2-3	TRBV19	CASSRGRDRGPSGVADTQYF	TGTGCCAGTAGTAGGGGTCGGGACAGGGGGCCTAGCGGGGTTGCAGATACGCAGTATTTT
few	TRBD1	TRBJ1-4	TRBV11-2	CASRQGQLATNEKLFF	TGTGCCAGCAGGCAGGGACAGCTTGCAACTAATGAAAAACTGTTTTTT
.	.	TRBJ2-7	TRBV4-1	CASSQDPARPPEQYF	TGCGCCAGCAGCCAAGATCCTGCCAGGCCCCCCGAGCAGTACTTC
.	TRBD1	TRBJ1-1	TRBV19	CASARSGTGGLNTEAFF	TGTGCCAGTGCCCGGTCGGGGACAGGGGGGCTGAACACTGAAGCTTTCTTT
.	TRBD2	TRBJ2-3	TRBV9	CASSVVPAGGQHTQYF	TGTGCCAGCAGCGTAGTGCCAGCGGGGGGCCAGCATACGCAGTATTTT
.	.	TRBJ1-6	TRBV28	CASSLQTGTLNSPLHF	TGTGCCAGCAGTTTACAGACCGGGACACTTAATTCACCCCTCCACTTT